The source of this T cell receptor (beta chain) is a study of blood T cell repertoires in COVID-19. Methods used by the authors: By means of reference gene primer amplification, nucleated cell counts were estimated. Assay used: immunoSEQ multiplex PCR; TCRdb lists only in-frame clones, some missing. V, J and clone size derive from that table, while D and trimming were established from the DNA sequence. The sample lists 150,000 to 200,000 clones; 88% were seen once. CDR1 and CDR2 (germline): LGHDT, YNNKEL (reference sequence). This CDR3 has 13 amino acids. V dropped 6 bases and J dropped 8 bases, with 16 bases sitting between them.

The receptor was derived from a woman in her fifties or sixties who had recovered from COVID-19. This chain joins TRBV3-1 (or the pseudogene TRBV3-2) and TRBJ1-1, with D possibly TRBD1 on 5 matching bases. The specimen sequenced was PBMCs or T cells enriched from blood (not recorded which). In nucleotides, the CDR3 is TGTGCCAGCAGGCAGGAAAACTCAGGGGAAGCTTTCTTT. This sequence encodes CASRQENSGEAFF.